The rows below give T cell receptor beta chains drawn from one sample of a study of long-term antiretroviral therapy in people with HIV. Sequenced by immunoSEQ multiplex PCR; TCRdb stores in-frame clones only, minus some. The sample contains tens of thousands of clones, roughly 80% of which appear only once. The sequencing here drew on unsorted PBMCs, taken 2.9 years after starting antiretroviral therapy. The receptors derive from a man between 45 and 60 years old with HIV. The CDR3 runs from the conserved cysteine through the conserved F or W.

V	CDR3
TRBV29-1	CSVLYTSSEQYF
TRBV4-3	CASSQENRENTEAFF
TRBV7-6	CASSQETGGTTEAFF
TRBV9	CASSVSEKNTEAFF
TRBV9	CASSVAGQGIGGYTF
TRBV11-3	CASSEGYNEQFF
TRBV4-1	CASSQVTSGGADTQYF
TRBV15	CATSRDPQGGRNTIYF
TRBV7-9	CASSEYRGDNTEAFF
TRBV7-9	CASSPRSGEGGEQYF
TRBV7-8	CASSLAGQGGWNEQFF
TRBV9	CASSPGTGNAGELFF
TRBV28	CASSLIVVSFGPEAFF
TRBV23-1	CASSPGGQLSPNTGELFF
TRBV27	CASSLSALTAGYTF
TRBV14	CASSQKFGRTDSYEQYF
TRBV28	CGTGPPSYERYF
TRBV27	CASSPPGHYNEQFF
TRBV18	CASSPGGYEQFF
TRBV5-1	CASSSLSAGGPIGTQYF
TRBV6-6	CASRLQGAMNTEAFF
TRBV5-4	CASSSGAGYGYTF
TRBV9	CASSGAGIEKLFF
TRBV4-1	CASSQDGGMPSGNTIYF
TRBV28	CASSFATGQETQYF
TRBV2	CASSAGSVAPGELFF
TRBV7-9	CASSPGLARGLAKNIQYF
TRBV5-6	CASSLELGPSEAFF
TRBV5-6	CASSSGPSGGKAYEQYF
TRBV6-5	CASSSPGRVGNTIYF
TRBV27	CASSYSGGSYEQYF
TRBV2	CASSFVLTANYGYTF
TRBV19	CASSIDERGASYNEQFF
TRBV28	CASSGTRGNSPLHF
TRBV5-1	CASSLMRGNTGELFF
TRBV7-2	CASSLTGADNSPLHF
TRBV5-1	CASSLGGGTYEQYF
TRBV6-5	CASSSSRGVRTGELFF
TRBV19	CASTPGPGVGGNQPQHF
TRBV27	CASSNSGQGAQYSNQPQHF
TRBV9	CASSSTGTHNEQFF
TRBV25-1	CASSEGGRVEKLFF
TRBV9	CASSAGQNSNQPQHF
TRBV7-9	CASSSRGPSSTGELFF
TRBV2	CASRYEPSGYEQYF
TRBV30	CAWSVGVSGNTIYF
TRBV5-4	CASSPTTGFAGELFF
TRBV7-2	CASSGQTNYGYTF
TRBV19	CASSIDGTGAYEQYF
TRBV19	CACALGETQYF
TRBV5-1	CASSEGGGTGELFF
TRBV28	CASPGAPLSYEQYF
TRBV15	CATSRDLAAGGYNEQFF